This T cell receptor (beta chain) is drawn from a study of blood T cells in healthy people across ages. The V and J ends lost 8 bases and 2 bases, in that order; junction bases with no gene match: 9. This CDR3 has 15 residues. CDR1 SGHVS and CDR2 FQNEAQ come from the germline V gene. Then a second PCR, running about 6 to 12 cycles, was carried out with a sample-barcoded 5' primer and a J-beta primer mix. TCRdb recomputed calls from the 5' RACE reads with MiXCR, one row per CDR3 protein. The sample has about 650,000 distinct CDR3 sequences, around 50% seen once. This clonotype was seen a single time. This receptor was obtained from a woman of 80 years or more in good health. The sample was blood. The chain carries TRBV7-8 and TRBJ2-1, with 7 bases aligning to TRBD2. The CDR3, as DNA: TGTGCCAGCCTCGCTGGCGGGAGCCCCTACAATGAGCAGTTCTTC. Translating gives CASLAGGSPYNEQFF. Combining the CDR3 with reference TRBV7-8 and TRBJ2-1 gives the whole variable domain GAGVSQSPRYKVAKRGQDVALRCDPISGHVSLFWYQQALGQGPEFLTYFQNEAQLDKSGLPSDRFFAERPEGSVSTLKIQRTQQEDSAVYLCASLAGGSPYNEQFFGPGTRLTVL.